Listed below are T cell receptor beta chains from one sample, sequenced in a study of OX40 agonist ivuxolimab in advanced cancers. Measured with immunoSEQ multiplex PCR; TCRdb has only the in-frame clones, and not every one. The data show 60,000 to 95,000 clones, about 85% seen once. Sequences were derived from CD4+ or CD8+ T cells sorted from blood, sampled in a trial of the OX40 agonist ivuxolimab. The receptor source for this set is an adult with an advanced solid tumor such as melanoma, head and neck, liver or kidney cancer. Each CDR3 is given with its conserved first and last residue. The D gene is left open where the match is weak. Clone size appears in some rows only: once, few, many, or a class for an expanded clone.

>TRBJ1-2|NA|NA|TRBV6-5
CASRPDGDYGYTF
TGTGCCAGCAGGCCCGATGGAGACTATGGCTACACCTTC
>TRBJ2-2|NA|NA|TRBV6-5
CATSGANTGELFF
TGTGCCACTTCGGGTGCGAACACCGGGGAGCTGTTTTTT
>TRBJ1-2|TRBD1|NA|TRBV10-3
CATSPPGQETNYGYTF
TGTGCCACAAGCCCACCGGGACAGGAGACTAATTATGGCTACACCTTC
>TRBJ2-7|TRBD2|NA|TRBV6-5
CASSPGLDYEQYF
TGTGCCAGCAGCCCGGGACTAGATTACGAGCAGTACTTC
>TRBJ1-1|TRBD1|NA|TRBV5-8
CASSLGTGGVTEAFF
TGTGCCAGCAGCTTGGGGACAGGGGGAGTAACTGAAGCTTTCTTT
>TRBJ2-1|NA|NA|TRBV19
CASSIGLINNEQFF
TGTGCCAGTAGTATAGGACTGATCAACAATGAGCAGTTCTTC
>TRBJ2-3|NA|NA|TRBV29-1
CSVEVGSTDTQYF
TGCAGCGTTGAAGTCGGCAGCACAGATACGCAGTATTTT
>TRBJ2-4|NA|once|TRBV7-6
CASSLGQGPDIQYF
TGTGCCAGCAGCTTAGGCCAGGGCCCGGACATTCAGTACTTC
>TRBJ1-1|NA|NA|TRBV5-1
CASSYDSNTEAFF
TGCGCCAGCAGCTATGACAGTAACACTGAAGCTTTCTTT
>TRBJ1-1|TRBD1|NA|TRBV6-1
CANGQGAVNTEAFF
TGTGCCAACGGACAGGGGGCTGTGAACACTGAAGCTTTCTTT
>TRBJ2-7|NA|NA|TRBV4-1
CASSQVPGPYEQYF
TGCGCCAGCAGCCAAGTACCAGGGCCATACGAGCAGTACTTC
>TRBJ1-6|NA|once|TRBV7-2
CASSLVRSYNSPLHF
TGTGCCAGCAGCTTAGTCCGCAGTTATAATTCACCCCTCCACTTT
>TRBJ2-7|NA|NA|TRBV15
CATSRDRGTNEQYF
TGTGCCACCAGCAGAGATAGGGGGACGAACGAGCAGTACTTC
>TRBJ2-1|NA|few|TRBV20-1
CSAPPVNEQFF
TGCAGTGCCCCCCCCGTCAATGAGCAGTTCTTC
>TRBJ2-2|NA|NA|TRBV5-6
CASSLVIGELFF
TGTGCCAGCAGCTTAGTTATCGGGGAGCTGTTTTTT
>TRBJ2-3|TRBD2|NA|TRBV28
CASSNPQREGTDTQYF
TGTGCCAGCAGTAACCCCCAGCGGGAGGGGACAGATACGCAGTATTTT
>TRBJ1-5|NA|NA|TRBV11-3
CASSLDLLSPPEPQHF
TGTGCCAGCAGCTTAGATCTCCTGTCACCTCCAGAGCCCCAGCATTTT
>TRBJ1-5|NA|NA|TRBV2
CASGPSNQPQHF
TGTGCCAGCGGCCCTAGCAATCAGCCCCAGCATTTT
>TRBJ2-5|NA|NA|TRBV4-1
CASSQHPPAGTWETQYF
TGCGCCAGCAGTCAGCATCCCCCAGCAGGGACATGGGAGACCCAGTACTTC
>TRBJ2-7|TRBD2|NA|TRBV10-2
CASSDGLAGGSYEQYF
TGCGCCAGCAGTGATGGACTAGCGGGGGGCTCCTACGAGCAGTACTTC
>TRBJ2-7|NA|few|TRBV5-5
CASSLTRVNEQYF
TGTGCCAGCAGTCTCACGAGAGTAAACGAGCAGTACTTC
>TRBJ2-5|NA|NA|TRBV5-1
CASSFLETQYF
TGCGCCAGCAGCTTCTTGGAGACCCAGTACTTC
>TRBJ2-1|TRBD2|NA|TRBV19
CASSTTSGSDNEQFF
TGTGCCAGTAGTACCACTAGCGGGAGTGACAATGAGCAGTTCTTC
>TRBJ1-3|NA|NA|TRBV5-8
CASSLTGSGNTIYF
TGTGCCAGCAGCTTGACAGGCTCTGGAAACACCATATATTTT
>TRBJ1-3|NA|NA|TRBV6-1
CASSEGRGSGNTIYF
TGTGCCAGCAGTGAAGGCAGGGGAAGTGGAAACACCATATATTTT
>TRBJ1-5|NA|NA|TRBV27
CASSPFDSNQPQHF
TGTGCCAGCAGTCCCTTCGATAGCAATCAGCCCCAGCATTTT
>TRBJ1-2|TRBD1|few|TRBV28
CASSRTGVYGYTF
TGTGCCAGCAGCCGGACAGGGGTCTATGGCTACACCTTC
>TRBJ2-1|TRBD2|NA|TRBV6-6
CATRTSGNEQFF
TGTGCCACCAGGACTAGTGGCAATGAGCAGTTCTTC
>TRBJ2-2|TRBD2|NA|TRBV10-1
CASSSRTSGPGELFF
TGCGCCAGCAGTTCCCGGACTAGCGGGCCCGGGGAGCTGTTTTTT
>TRBJ2-7|TRBD2|once|TRBV7-9
CASSSTSSGGFYEQYF
TGTGCCAGCAGTTCTACTTCTAGCGGGGGATTCTACGAGCAGTACTTC
>TRBJ2-3|NA|NA|TRBV7-9
CASSLDIMGTTDTQYF
TGTGCCAGCAGCTTAGATATAATGGGGACCACAGATACGCAGTATTTT
>TRBJ2-5|TRBD2|NA|TRBV2
CASSEWREGAETQYF
TGTGCCAGCAGTGAATGGCGGGAGGGTGCAGAGACCCAGTACTTC
>TRBJ1-5|NA|NA|TRBV6-6
CASSYSYNNQPQHF
TGTGCCAGCAGTTACTCATATAATAATCAGCCCCAGCATTTT
>TRBJ2-1|TRBD2|NA|TRBV27
CASSSLAGWGSNEQFF
TGTGCCAGCAGTTCCCTAGCGGGATGGGGGTCCAATGAGCAGTTCTTC
>TRBJ1-1|NA|NA|TRBV10-3
CAISVGASHTEAFF
TGTGCCATCAGTGTAGGGGCCAGCCATACCGAAGCTTTCTTT
>TRBJ2-3|TRBD2|NA|TRBV19
CASSNAGTRVVTDTQYF
TGTGCCAGTAGTAATGCCGGGACTAGAGTTGTCACAGATACGCAGTATTTT
>TRBJ2-2|TRBD1|once|TRBV5-1
CASSFLGTGGPGELFF
TGCGCCAGCAGCTTTCTTGGGACAGGGGGCCCCGGGGAGCTGTTTTTT
>TRBJ1-2|NA|NA|TRBV2
CASRGTTNYGYTF
TGTGCCAGCAGGGGGACAACTAACTATGGCTACACCTTC
>TRBJ2-6|NA|NA|TRBV2
CASTFDERSGANVLTF
TGTGCCAGCACCTTCGACGAACGCTCTGGGGCCAACGTCCTGACTTTC
>TRBJ2-1|TRBD2|NA|TRBV5-4
CASSPGLAGGRGNEQFF
TGTGCCAGCAGCCCCGGACTAGCGGGAGGTAGGGGCAATGAGCAGTTCTTC
>TRBJ1-1|NA|NA|TRBV6-5
CASSYSNRNTEAFF
TGTGCCAGCAGTTACTCGAACAGGAACACTGAAGCTTTCTTT
>TRBJ1-2|NA|NA|TRBV19
CASSIDPDYGYTF
TGTGCCAGTAGTATAGATCCGGACTATGGCTACACCTTC
>TRBJ2-7|NA|NA|TRBV6-5
CASGGGRYEQYF
TGTGCCAGCGGGGGGGGCCGCTACGAGCAGTACTTC
>TRBJ2-1|NA|NA|TRBV29-1
CSAEDQGFYNEQFF
TGCAGCGCCGAGGATCAGGGTTTCTACAATGAGCAGTTCTTC
>TRBJ2-3|NA|NA|TRBV5-1
CASSFRGVGDTDTQYF
TGCGCCAGCAGCTTCAGGGGAGTGGGAGACACAGATACGCAGTATTTT